These 14 T cell receptor beta chains were sequenced from one sample in a study of T cells in Graves' hyperthyroidism and ophthalmopathy. Amplification of TCR beta CDR3 regions was performed using RNA transcripts as template. TCR CDR3 underwent first-round RT-PCR with the HTBI primer set. One entry per CDR3 protein results from TCRdb running MiXCR on the multiplex PCR reads. Here the sample spans 330,000 or so distinct CDR3 sequences, 15% to 20% being singletons. The material sequenced was blood. These receptors were taken from a woman aged 40 to 50 with Graves' ophthalmopathy.

The V gene is TRBV6-5, the J gene TRBJ1-3, with 8 bases identical to TRBD1. The trim removed 2 bases at V and 4 bases at J, leaving 7 bases unmatched. Germline V CDR1 and CDR2: MNHEY, SVGAGI. This CDR3 comprises 16 residues. The CDR3 protein is CASSYQPQGEGNTIYF. CDR3 sequence (DNA): TGTGCCAGCAGTTACCAACCACAGGGGGAAGGAAACACCATATATTTT.

The sample holds many counts of this clonotype. V is TRBV6-4 and J is TRBJ2-6; 11 positions match TRBD1. The junction had 4 bases not matched to a gene; V was cut back by 6 bases and J by 0 bases. The CDR3 extends over 17 amino acids. Germline V gene data show CDR1 as MRHNA and CDR2 as SNTAGT. The CDR3 DNA reads as TGTGCCAGCAGAGCCGGGACAGGGGGCTCTGGGGCCAACGTCCTGACTTTC. Protein sequence: CASRAGTGGSGANVLTF.

This clonotype was counted at least ten times. The chain uses TRBV30 and TRBJ1-1; D may be TRBD1 (5 bases). Germline lookup yields CDR1 GTSNPN and CDR2 SVGIG (reference sequence). V lost 4 bases and J 0 bases, leaving 12 bases between the germline ends. CDR3 length: 14 amino acids. The CDR3: CAWNTGTLNTEAFF. The CDR3 nucleotides are TGTGCCTGGAATACGGGGACCCTGAACACTGAAGCTTTCTTT. Complete variable domain (other parts from reference TRBV30 and TRBJ1-1): SQTIHQWPATLVQPVGSPLSLECTVEGTSNPNLYWYRQAAGRGLQLLFYSVGIGQISSEVPQNLSASRPQDRQFILSSKKLLLSDSGFYLCAWNTGTLNTEAFFGQGTRLTVV.

Many counts were recorded for this clonotype. V gene TRBV7-2 combines with J gene TRBJ2-7; D is ambiguous. Trimming removed 6 bases at V and 3 bases at J, with 24 bases between. The CDR3 contains 17 residues. Germline CDR1 and CDR2: SGHTA and FQGNSA. This CDR3 reads CASSQSAVEARHYEQYF. The DNA for the CDR3 is TGTGCCAGCAGTCAAAGCGCTGTAGAGGCCCGGCACTACGAGCAGTACTTC.

This clonotype was counted ten times or more. The gene calls are TRBV11-2 and TRBJ1-1; D gene unclear. V lost 0 bases and J lost 11, with 13 bases in between. The CDR3 is made up of 13 amino acids. The V gene's germline CDR1 is SGHAT and CDR2 FQNNGV. As DNA, the CDR3 is TGTGCCAGCAGCTTAGAGCCACCCAGCCGGGCTTTCTTT. This encodes CASSLEPPSRAFF. Full variable domain (outside the CDR3, taken from reference TRBV11-2 and TRBJ1-1): EAGVAQSPRYKIIEKRQSVAFWCNPISGHATLYWYQQILGQGPKLLIQFQNNGVVDDSQLPKDRFSAERLKGVDSTLKIQPAKLEDSAVYLCASSLEPPSRAFFGQGTRLTVV.

In this sample, this clonotype turned up once. The gene calls are TRBV29-1 and TRBJ2-7; D may be TRBD1 (6 bases). This CDR3 is 13 amino acids long. V gave up 0 bases and J gave up 1 base, with 7 bases separating them. Germline assignment: CDR1 SQVTM and CDR2 ANQGSEA. CDR3 bases: TGCAGCGTTGAAGAGGACAGTTCCTACGAGCAGTACTTC. Translating gives CSVEEDSSYEQYF.

V usage is TRBV20-1 and J usage is TRBJ2-7; D gene uncertain. This CDR3 region has 15 residues. Germline lookup yields CDR1 DFQATT and CDR2 SNEGSKA (reference sequence). V lost 3 bases and J 0 bases, leaving 15 bases between the germline ends. CDR3 DNA: TGCAGTGCTAGCTCGTTTGGGCACACCTCCTACGAGCAGTACTTC. This gives the protein CSASSFGHTSYEQYF.

This clonotype came up many times. The chain couples TRBV2 to TRBJ2-3; 9 bases map to TRBD1. Germline CDR1 is SNHLY and CDR2 is FYNNEI. This CDR3 spans 15 amino acids. The trim removed 4 bases at V and 6 bases at J, leaving 8 bases unmatched. The CDR3 sequence: CASSGGTGLSDTQYF. In DNA form, the CDR3 reads TGTGCCAGCAGTGGAGGGACAGGGCTTTCGGATACGCAGTATTTT.

This clonotype was recorded many times. The V and J genes are TRBV6-5 and TRBJ2-7; no clear D gene. Trimming stripped 2 bases from V and 0 bases from J, with 14 bases between. This CDR3 is built from 16 residues. CDR1 and CDR2 (germline): MNHEY, SVGAGI. The CDR3 loop reads CASSYRILSDSYEQYF. DNA of the CDR3: TGTGCCAGCAGTTACCGAATTCTCTCTGACTCCTACGAGCAGTACTTC.

This clonotype was picked up a small number of times. This chain uses TRBV4-1 with TRBJ2-7; D might be TRBD1 (6 bases). The CDR3 totals 15 residues. V was clipped by 4 bases and J by 2 bases, with 15 bases between them. Germline V gene data show CDR1 as MGHRA and CDR2 as YSYEKL. CDR3 loop: CASSPVTGSTYEQYF. Here the CDR3 DNA reads TGCGCCAGCAGCCCGGTTACAGGGAGTACCTACGAGCAGTACTTC.

This sequence joins TRBV9 and TRBJ2-3; 7 nucleotides agree with TRBD1. CDR3 length: 15 amino acids. Trimming removed 4 bases from V and 4 bases from J; junction bases left unmatched: 9. CDR1 and CDR2 from the germline V gene are SGDLS and YYNGEE. CDR3 sequence: CASSLGQGVPDTQYF. CDR3 sequence (DNA): TGTGCCAGCAGCCTCGGGCAGGGGGTCCCAGATACGCAGTATTTT.

There are many counts of this clonotype. The chain combines TRBV25-1 with TRBJ1-5; D remains ambiguous. The V gene lost 3 bases and the J gene lost 6 bases, with 12 bases spanning the gap. The germline V gene encodes CDR1 MGHDK and CDR2 SYGVNS. There are 14 residues in the CDR3. The CDR3 region has the DNA TGTGCCAGCAGTGAGTTCAGTATCAGTCAGCCCCAGCATTTT. It encodes CASSEFSISQPQHF.

This clonotype was recorded many times. This chain uses TRBV7-2 with TRBJ1-1, with a possible D match to TRBD1 (5 bases). There are 13 residues in the CDR3. Germline values: CDR1 SGHTA, CDR2 FQGNSA. Trimming left V 7 bases short and J 1 base short, with 10 bases between. The CDR3 is CASTLGGNTEAFF. Here the CDR3 DNA reads TGTGCCAGCACCCTCGGGGGGAACACTGAAGCTTTCTTT.

The chain is built from TRBV11-2 and TRBJ2-5; 12 bases agree with TRBD2. Trimming at V came to 5 bases and at J to 2 bases, leaving 18 bases not matched to a gene. Germline CDR1 is SGHAT and CDR2 is FQNNGV. The CDR3 extends over 20 amino acids. The CDR3 sequence is CASSPQPTSGRPTRQETQYF. Here the CDR3 DNA reads TGTGCCAGCAGCCCGCAGCCTACTAGCGGGAGGCCCACGAGGCAAGAGACCCAGTACTTC.